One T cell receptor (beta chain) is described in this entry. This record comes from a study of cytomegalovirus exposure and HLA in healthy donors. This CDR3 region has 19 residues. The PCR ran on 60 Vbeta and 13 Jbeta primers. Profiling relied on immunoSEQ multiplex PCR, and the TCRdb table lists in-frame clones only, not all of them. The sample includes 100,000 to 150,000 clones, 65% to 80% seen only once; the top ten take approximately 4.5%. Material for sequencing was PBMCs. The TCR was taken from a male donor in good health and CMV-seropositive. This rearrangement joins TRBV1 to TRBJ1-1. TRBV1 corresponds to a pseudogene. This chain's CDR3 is CTSSQEPRRVRGVGAEAFF. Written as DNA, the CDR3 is TGCACCAGCAGCCAAGAACCCCGGAGGGTTAGGGGCGTTGGGGCTGAAGCTTTCTTT.